This T cell receptor beta chain was captured in a study of blood T cell repertoires in COVID-19. The CDR3 is made up of 14 amino acids. V lost 6 bases and J lost 3; bases outside the gene matches: 6. CDR1 and CDR2 from the germline V gene are SEHNR and FQNEAQ (reference sequence). TCRdb's table, derived via immunoSEQ multiplex PCR, lists solely in-frame clones and lacks some. The repertoire has approximately 250,000 clones, around four fifths of them found once; the top ten carry around 4%. The receptor's source is a man in his forties or fifties with acute or convalescent COVID-19. This chain connects TRBV7-9 to TRBJ1-2; TRBD1 matches at 8 bases. Sequencing was done on a sample of peripheral blood. CDR3 DNA sequence: TGTGCCAGCAGTGTGGCAGGGGGCGACTATGGCTACACCTTC. Encoded protein: CASSVAGGDYGYTF.